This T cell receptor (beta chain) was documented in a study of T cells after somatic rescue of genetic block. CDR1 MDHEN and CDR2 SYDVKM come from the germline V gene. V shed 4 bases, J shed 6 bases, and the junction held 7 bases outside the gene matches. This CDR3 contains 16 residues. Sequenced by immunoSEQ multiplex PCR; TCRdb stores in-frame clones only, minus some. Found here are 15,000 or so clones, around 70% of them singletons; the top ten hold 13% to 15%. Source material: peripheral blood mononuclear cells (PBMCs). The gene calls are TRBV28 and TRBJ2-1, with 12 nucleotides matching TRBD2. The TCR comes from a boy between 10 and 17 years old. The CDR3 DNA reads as TGTGCCAGCAGTTCGACTAGCGGGAGAGGCCTCAATGAGCAGTTCTTC. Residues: CASSSTSGRGLNEQFF.